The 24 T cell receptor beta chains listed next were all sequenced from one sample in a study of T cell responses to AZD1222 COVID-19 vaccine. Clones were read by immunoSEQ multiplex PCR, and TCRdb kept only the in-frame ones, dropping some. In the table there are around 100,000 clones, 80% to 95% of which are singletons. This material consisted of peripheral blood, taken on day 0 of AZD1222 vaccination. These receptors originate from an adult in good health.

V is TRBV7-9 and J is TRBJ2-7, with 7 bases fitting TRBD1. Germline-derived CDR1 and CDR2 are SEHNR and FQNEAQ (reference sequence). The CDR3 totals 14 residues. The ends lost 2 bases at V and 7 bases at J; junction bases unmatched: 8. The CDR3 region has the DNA TGTGCCAGCAGCTTACGAGGGGGCGCTTGGGAGCAGTACTTC. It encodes CASSLRGGAWEQYF.

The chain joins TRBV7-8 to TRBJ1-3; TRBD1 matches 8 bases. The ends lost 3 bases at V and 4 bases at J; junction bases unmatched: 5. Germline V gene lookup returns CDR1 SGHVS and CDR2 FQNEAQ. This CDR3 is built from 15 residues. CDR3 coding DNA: TGTGCCAGCAGCTTTGCAGGGGGCGCCGGAAACACCATATATTTT. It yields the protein CASSFAGGAGNTIYF.

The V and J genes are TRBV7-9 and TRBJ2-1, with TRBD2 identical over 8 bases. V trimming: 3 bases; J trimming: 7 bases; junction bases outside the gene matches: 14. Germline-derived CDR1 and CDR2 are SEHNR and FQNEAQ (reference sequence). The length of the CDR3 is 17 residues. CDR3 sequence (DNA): TGTGCCAGCAGCTTCGGTACTAGCGGCCAAGGGAGAAATGAGCAGTTCTTC. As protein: CASSFGTSGQGRNEQFF.

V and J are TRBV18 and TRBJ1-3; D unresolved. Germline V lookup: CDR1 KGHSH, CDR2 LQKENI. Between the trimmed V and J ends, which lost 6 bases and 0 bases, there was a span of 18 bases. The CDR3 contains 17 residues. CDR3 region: CASSPNPDVLSGNTIYF. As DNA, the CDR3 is TGTGCCAGCTCCCCCAACCCGGACGTCCTCTCTGGAAACACCATATATTTT.

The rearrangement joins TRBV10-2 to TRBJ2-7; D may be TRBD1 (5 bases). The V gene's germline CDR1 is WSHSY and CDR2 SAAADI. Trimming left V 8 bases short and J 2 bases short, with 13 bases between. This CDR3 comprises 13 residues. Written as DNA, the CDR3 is TGCGCCAGCGTCCGGACATACCCCTACGAGCAGTACTTC. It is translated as CASVRTYPYEQYF.

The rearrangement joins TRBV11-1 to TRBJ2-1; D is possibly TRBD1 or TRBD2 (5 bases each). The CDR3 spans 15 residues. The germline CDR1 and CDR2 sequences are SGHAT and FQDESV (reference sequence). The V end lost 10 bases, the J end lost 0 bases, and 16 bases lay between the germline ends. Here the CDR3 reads CATALGPSSYNEQFF. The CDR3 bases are TGTGCCACCGCTTTGGGACCGAGCTCCTACAATGAGCAGTTCTTC. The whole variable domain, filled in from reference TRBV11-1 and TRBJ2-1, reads EAEVAQSPRYKITEKSQAVAFWCDPISGHATLYWYRQILGQGPELLVQFQDESVVDDSQLPKDRFSAERLKGVDSTLKIQPAELGDSAMYLCATALGPSSYNEQFFGPGTRLTVL.

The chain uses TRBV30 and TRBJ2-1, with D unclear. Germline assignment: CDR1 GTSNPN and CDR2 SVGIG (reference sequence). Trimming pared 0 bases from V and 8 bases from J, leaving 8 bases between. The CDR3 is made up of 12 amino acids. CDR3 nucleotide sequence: TGTGCCTGGAGTGTGGCGTACGATGAGCAGTTCTTC. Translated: CAWSVAYDEQFF.

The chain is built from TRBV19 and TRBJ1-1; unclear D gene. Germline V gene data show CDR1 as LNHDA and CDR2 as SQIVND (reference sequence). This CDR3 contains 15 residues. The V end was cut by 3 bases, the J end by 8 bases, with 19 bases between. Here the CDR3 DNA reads TGTGCCAGTAGTATGCGTAGGAACTTGGGCAGAGAAGCTTTCTTT. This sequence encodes CASSMRRNLGREAFF. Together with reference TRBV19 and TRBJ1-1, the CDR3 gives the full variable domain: DGGITQSPKYLFRKEGQNVTLSCEQNLNHDAMYWYRQDPGQGLRLIYYSQIVNDFQKGDIAEGYSVSREKKESFPLTVTSAQKNPTAFYLCASSMRRNLGREAFFGQGTRLTVV.

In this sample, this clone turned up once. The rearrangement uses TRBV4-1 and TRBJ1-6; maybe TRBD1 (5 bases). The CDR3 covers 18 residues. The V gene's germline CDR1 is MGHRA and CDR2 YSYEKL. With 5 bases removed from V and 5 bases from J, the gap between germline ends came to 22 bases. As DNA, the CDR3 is TGCGCCAGCAGCGTACTCCGGGACCGCATAATGGATAATTCACCCCTCCACTTT. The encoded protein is CASSVLRDRIMDNSPLHF.

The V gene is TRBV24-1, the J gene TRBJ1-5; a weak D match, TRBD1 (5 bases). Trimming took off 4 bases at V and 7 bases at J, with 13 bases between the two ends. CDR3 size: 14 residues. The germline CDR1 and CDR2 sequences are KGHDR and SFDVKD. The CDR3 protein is CATSDPRGDQPQHF. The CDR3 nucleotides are TGTGCCACCAGTGACCCTCGAGGGGACCAGCCCCAGCATTTT.

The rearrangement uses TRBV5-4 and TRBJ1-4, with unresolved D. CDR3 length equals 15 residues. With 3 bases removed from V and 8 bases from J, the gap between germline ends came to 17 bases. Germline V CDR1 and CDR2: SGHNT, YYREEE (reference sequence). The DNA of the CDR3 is TGTGCCAGCAGCTCACAGAAGGGCCCTGTAGAAAAACTGTTTTTT. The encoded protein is CASSSQKGPVEKLFF.

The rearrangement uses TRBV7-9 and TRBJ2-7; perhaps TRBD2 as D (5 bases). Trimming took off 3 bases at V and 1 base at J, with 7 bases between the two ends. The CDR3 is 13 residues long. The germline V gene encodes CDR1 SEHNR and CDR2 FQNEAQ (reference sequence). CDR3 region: CASSLRESYEQYF. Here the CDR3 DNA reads TGTGCCAGCAGCTTGAGGGAGTCCTACGAGCAGTACTTC.

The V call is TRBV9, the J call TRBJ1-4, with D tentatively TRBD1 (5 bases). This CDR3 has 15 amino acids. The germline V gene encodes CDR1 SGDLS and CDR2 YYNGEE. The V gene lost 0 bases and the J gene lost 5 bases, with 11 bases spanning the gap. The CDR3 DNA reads TGTGCCAGCAGCGTAGCGGGGCAGGGAAATGAAAAACTGTTTTTT. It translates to CASSVAGQGNEKLFF. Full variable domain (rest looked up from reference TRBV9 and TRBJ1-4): DSGVTQTPKHLITATGQRVTLRCSPRSGDLSVYWYQQSLDQGLQFLIQYYNGEERAKGNILERFSAQQFPDLHSELNLSSLELGDSALYFCASSVAGQGNEKLFFGSGTQLSVL.

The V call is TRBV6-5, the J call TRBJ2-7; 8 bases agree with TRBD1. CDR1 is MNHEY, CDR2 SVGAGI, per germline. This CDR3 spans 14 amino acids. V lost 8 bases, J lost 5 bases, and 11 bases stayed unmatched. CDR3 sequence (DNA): TGTGCCAGCTTCTGGACAGGGAGCGTTGACGAGCAGTACTTC. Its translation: CASFWTGSVDEQYF.

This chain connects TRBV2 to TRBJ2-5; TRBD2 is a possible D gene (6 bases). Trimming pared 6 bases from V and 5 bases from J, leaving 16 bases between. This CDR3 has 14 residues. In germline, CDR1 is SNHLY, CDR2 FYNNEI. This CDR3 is CASSGTDLIETQYF. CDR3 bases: TGTGCCAGCAGCGGGACTGACTTGATCGAGACCCAGTACTTC.

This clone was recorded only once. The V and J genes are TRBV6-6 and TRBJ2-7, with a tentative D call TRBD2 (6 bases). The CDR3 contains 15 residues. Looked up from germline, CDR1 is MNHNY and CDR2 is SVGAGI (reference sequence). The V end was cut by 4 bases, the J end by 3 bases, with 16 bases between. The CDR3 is CASSSLTGASYEQYF. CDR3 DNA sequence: TGTGCCAGCAGTTCCCTTACGGGAGCCAGCTACGAGCAGTACTTC.

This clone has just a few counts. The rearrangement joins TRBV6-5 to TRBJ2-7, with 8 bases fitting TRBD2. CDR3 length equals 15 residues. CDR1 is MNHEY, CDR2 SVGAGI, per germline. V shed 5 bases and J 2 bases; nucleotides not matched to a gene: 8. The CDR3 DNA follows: TGTGCCAGCAGTACAATGACTAGCGACACCTACGAGCAGTACTTC. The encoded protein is CASSTMTSDTYEQYF.

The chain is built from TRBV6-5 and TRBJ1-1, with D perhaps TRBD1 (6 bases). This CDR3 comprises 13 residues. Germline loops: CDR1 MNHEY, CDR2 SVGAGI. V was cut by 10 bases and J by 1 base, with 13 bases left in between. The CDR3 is CATGGRTNTEAFF. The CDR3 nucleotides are TGTGCCACCGGGGGCAGAACGAACACTGAAGCTTTCTTT.

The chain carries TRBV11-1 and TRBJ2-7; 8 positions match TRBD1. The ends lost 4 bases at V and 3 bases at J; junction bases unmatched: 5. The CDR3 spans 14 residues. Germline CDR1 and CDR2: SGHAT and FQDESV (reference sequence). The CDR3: CASSWPGGVYEQYF. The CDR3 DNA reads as TGTGCCAGCAGCTGGCCAGGGGGCGTCTACGAGCAGTACTTC. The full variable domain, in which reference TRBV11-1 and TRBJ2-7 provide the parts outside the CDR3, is EAEVAQSPRYKITEKSQAVAFWCDPISGHATLYWYRQILGQGPELLVQFQDESVVDDSQLPKDRFSAERLKGVDSTLKIQPAELGDSAMYLCASSWPGGVYEQYFGPGTRLTVT.

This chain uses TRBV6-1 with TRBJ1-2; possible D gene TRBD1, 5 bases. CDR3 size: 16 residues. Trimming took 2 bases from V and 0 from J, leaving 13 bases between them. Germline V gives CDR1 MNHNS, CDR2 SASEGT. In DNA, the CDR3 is TGTGCCAGCAGTGAATTAGGGCAGGGAGCTAACTATGGCTACACCTTC. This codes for CASSELGQGANYGYTF.

Here the CDR3 reads CASSDSSTNEKLFF. DNA for the CDR3: TGCGCCAGCAGCGACAGCTCAACTAATGAAAAACTGTTTTTT. The gene calls are TRBV5-1 and TRBJ1-4; a weak D match, TRBD1 (5 bases). This CDR3 comprises 14 residues. The germline V and J ends were trimmed by 4 bases and 0 bases, with 7 bases remaining between them. The germline gives CDR1 SGHRS, CDR2 YFSETQ.

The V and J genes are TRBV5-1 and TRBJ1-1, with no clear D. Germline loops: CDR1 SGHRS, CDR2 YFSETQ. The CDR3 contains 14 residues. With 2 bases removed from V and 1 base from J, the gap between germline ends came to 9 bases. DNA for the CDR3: TGCGCCAGCAGCTTAATTGAGAAGAACACTGAAGCTTTCTTT. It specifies CASSLIEKNTEAFF.

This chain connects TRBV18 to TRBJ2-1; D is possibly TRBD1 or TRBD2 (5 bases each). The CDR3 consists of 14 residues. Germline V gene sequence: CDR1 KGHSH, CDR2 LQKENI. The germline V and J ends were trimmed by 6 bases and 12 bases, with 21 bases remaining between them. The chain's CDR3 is CASSPTVGENVQFF. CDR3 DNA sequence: TGTGCCAGCTCCCCGACGGTAGGGGAGAACGTGCAGTTCTTC.

CDR3 nucleotides: TGTGCCAGCAGTTATGAGACCCAGTACTTC. It specifies CASSYETQYF. The chain employs TRBV28 and TRBJ2-5; D remains unclear. Trimming removed 4 bases from V and 5 bases from J, with 2 bases in between. Germline CDR1 and CDR2: MDHEN and SYDVKM. The CDR3 loop spans 10 amino acids.